This T cell receptor beta chain is from a study of blood T cell repertoires in COVID-19. V lost 6 bases, J lost 5 bases, and 2 bases stayed unmatched. Per germline, CDR1 MNHEY and CDR2 SVGAGI. The CDR3 has 13 residues. This clone showed up just a few times. This table comes from immunoSEQ multiplex PCR, and its TCRdb copy is limited to in-frame clones, with some not included. The sample has a few hundred thousand clones, 80% to 90% seen once. The sample comprised peripheral blood. V gene TRBV6-5 combines with J gene TRBJ1-1; 11 bases are shared with TRBD1. This TCR came from a woman aged 45-59 years with acute or convalescent COVID-19. CDR3 sequence reads: CASRDRGLTEAFF. The CDR3 bases are TGTGCCAGCAGGGACAGGGGGCTAACTGAAGCTTTCTTT.